A selection of T cell receptor beta chains follows, all from one sample in a study of T cell changes during pregnancy in multiple sclerosis. The protocol was immunoSEQ multiplex PCR, while the TCRdb copy is restricted to in-frame clones and leaves out a portion. Of 70,000 to 80,000 clones listed, about 90% are singletons. The sequencing here drew on CD4+ T cells from peripheral blood mononuclear cells, taken before pregnancy. All receptors come from a female donor with multiple sclerosis, enrolled in a pregnancy study. The CDR3 runs from the conserved cysteine through the conserved F or W. The listing skips clone size in some rows; elsewhere it reads once, few, many or a size class.

clone size,V gene,CDR3 protein
-,TRBV10-2,CASSETSGGLGNEQFF
-,TRBV5-6,CASSSWARDNYVNTEAFF
few,TRBV30,CAWDRANEKLFF
-,TRBV4-1,CASSRIRGNTGELFF
-,TRBV5-1,CASSKDRGRIGNTIYF
-,TRBV28,CASTPAGVGSYEQYF
-,TRBV4-1,CASSPWGLAGGLGTQYF
-,TRBV5-1,CATSEVTMGNSPLHF
-,TRBV14,CASSHLVTGELFF
-,TRBV7-2,CASSFYAGGGGNSPLHF
-,TRBV5-4,CASSDPGADTQYF
-,TRBV28,CASSSLGADGYTF
-,TRBV7-3,CASSLPMEGSYEQYF
-,TRBV9,CASSPGQVAYEQYF
once,TRBV6-1,CASSEQVSYNEQFF
-,TRBV7-7,CASSLGLAGGQETQYF
-,TRBV14,CASSLDLSAYEQYF
-,TRBV6-1,CASSEAAGQGYSYEQYF
-,TRBV7-8,CASSLGGGQAFF
-,TRBV7-2,CASSLEVGRASYEQYF
-,TRBV30,CAWRQGANTGELFF
-,TRBV18,CASSSRRDNEQFF
-,TRBV19,CASSTGQIYGYTF
-,TRBV7-6,CASSSSGASDSPLHF
-,TRBV6-1,CASSELTSGMGFGTDTQYF
few,TRBV6-1,CASSSQGSQPQHF
-,TRBV9,CASSVDVGGANGELFF
-,TRBV28,CASSASHGTTYVEQYF